The next 2 T cell receptor beta chains were all read from a single sample in a study of CD4 T cells in relation to SARS-CoV-2 and coronaviruses. The repertoire was sequenced with immunoSEQ multiplex PCR; TCRdb's copy has only in-frame clones and lacks some. Of tens of thousands of clones listed, roughly 90% are singletons. Sequenced: memory CD4+ T cells from PBMCs. The receptors come from an adult with COVID-19.

The V and J genes are TRBV7-2 and TRBJ2-3; 12 positions agree with TRBD2. V lost 1 base, J lost 2 bases, and 4 bases stayed unmatched. This CDR3 spans 17 amino acids. The germline CDR1 and CDR2 sequences are SGHTA and FQGNSA. The CDR3 reads CASSLELAGGNTDTQYF. CDR3 sequence (DNA): TGTGCCAGCAGCTTAGAGCTAGCGGGGGGGAACACAGATACGCAGTATTTT.

V gene TRBV4-3 combines with J gene TRBJ2-1, with 9 positions matching TRBD2. The CDR3 extends over 18 amino acids. CDR1 is LGHNA and CDR2 is YSLEER in the germline V gene. J lost 4 bases, V lost 0 bases, and 10 bases had no gene match. For the CDR3, the DNA is TGCGCCAGCAGCCAAGATACGCAGCGGGGGGCGGGATACAATGAGCAGTTCTTC. It codes for CASSQDTQRGAGYNEQFF.